This T cell receptor (beta chain) derives from a study of T cell responses to AZD1222 COVID-19 vaccine. Across the study: The analysis combined second doses at about 4 or about 12 weeks. The study, taken as a whole, reports: White British donors predominated, females outnumbered males, and clonal diversity was possibly underestimated. The reported proportion of spike-specific TCRs targeting unmutated variant regions was nearly half.

With respect to this clone: The antigen remains unidentified.

Germline lookup yields CDR1 SGHAT and CDR2 FQNNGV. Losses at the gene ends were 5 bases for V and 6 bases for J; bases not matched to a gene: 5. CDR3 length: 14 residues. Assay: immunoSEQ multiplex PCR; the TCRdb copy retains only in-frame clones and omits some. The sample holds tens of thousands of clones; around nine tenths are singletons and the top ten take approximately 10%. The gene calls are TRBV11-2 and TRBJ2-2, with TRBD1 identical over 8 bases. The TCR comes from an adult in good health. The material was peripheral blood, obtained on day 0 of AZD1222 vaccination. The CDR3 coding sequence is TGTGCCAGCAGCCCAGGGGGCGCGGCCGGGGAGCTGTTTTTT. Its translation is CASSPGGAAGELFF.